This TCR beta chain stems from a study of T cells in Graves' hyperthyroidism and ophthalmopathy. Findings and limits, study-wide: Most thyroid clonotypes that were expanded above 0.001 also turned up in blood. Progression to ophthalmopathy was predicted a median of approximately 6.4 months early.

Amplification of TCR beta CDR3 regions used RNA as the template. A first-round RT-PCR of the TCR CDR3 used the HTBI primer set. Using its own MiXCR run on the multiplex PCR reads, TCRdb lists one record per CDR3 protein. The sample lists roughly 640,000 distinct CDR3 sequences, roughly a sixth occurring once. This clonotype was recorded at least ten times. Its antigen is still unknown. The CDR3 covers 14 residues. The germline CDR1 and CDR2 sequences are LGHDT and YNNKEL (reference sequence). V shed 4 bases and J 3 bases; nucleotides not matched to a gene: 1. Among ophthalmopathy patients, the Clinical Activity Score reached at least 3, the NOSPECS grade reached at least 4, and duration remained under 3 months. Pregnant or lactating patients were excluded, as were those with uncontrolled infection or other autoimmune disease.

The sequenced sample was blood. The genes are TRBV3-1 and TRBJ1-4, with 8 bases lining up with TRBD1. The clonotype comes from a middle-aged woman with Graves' ophthalmopathy. For the CDR3, the DNA is TGTGCCAGCAGCCCGGACAGGGCTAATGAAAAACTGTTTTTT. Its protein product is CASSPDRANEKLFF.